The 17 T cell receptor beta chains in this list originate from one sample, sequenced in a study of OX40 agonist ivuxolimab in advanced cancers. The method was the immunoSEQ multiplex PCR assay. This immuneACCESS table, as held by TCRdb, lists in-frame sequences with V and J called but not all clones. Of the missing ones, under half trace to an unresolved V gene in checked studies; the others have no known cause. The sample table shows 70,000 to 90,000 clones, and about 87% are seen once. The top ten clones comprise roughly 7.1% of the sample. Material: CD4+ or CD8+ T cells sorted from blood, obtained in a trial of the OX40 agonist ivuxolimab. These receptor sequences come from an adult with an advanced solid tumor such as melanoma, head and neck, liver or kidney cancer.

This sequence joins TRBV4-3 and TRBJ1-2; D is uncertain. Trimming left V 0 bases short and J 5 bases short, with 7 bases between. The CDR3 loop spans 13 amino acids. Germline loops: CDR1 LGHNA, CDR2 YSLEER. DNA of the CDR3: TGCGCCAGCAGCCAAGAACCTCGGTATGGCTACACCTTC. It codes for CASSQEPRYGYTF.

The V call is TRBV27, the J call TRBJ2-3, with 12 bases identical to TRBD1. The V gene end was trimmed by 4 bases and the J gene end by 6 bases; junction bases not matched to a gene: 5. The CDR3 is 15 amino acids. Germline V lookup: CDR1 MNHEY, CDR2 SMNVEV (reference sequence). CDR3 protein: CASSWGQGAADTQYF. The CDR3 coding sequence is TGTGCCAGCAGTTGGGGACAGGGGGCGGCGGATACGCAGTATTTT.

This clone was picked up one time. V and J are TRBV15 and TRBJ2-5, with D perhaps TRBD1 (5 bases). CDR3 length: 12 amino acids. The V end was cut by 4 bases, the J end by 6 bases, with 9 bases between. Germline-derived CDR1 and CDR2 are LNHNV and YYDKDF (reference sequence). CDR3 bases: TGTGCCACCAGCAAGGGGCGGCAGACCCAGTACTTC. Protein: CATSKGRQTQYF.

The V gene is TRBV11-3, the J gene TRBJ2-7; D uncertain. CDR3 length: 14 residues. V was cut by 3 bases and J by 2 bases, with 11 bases left in between. CDR1 and CDR2 from the germline V gene are SGHNT and YENEEA. CDR3 loop: CASSFSGLTYEQYF. DNA of the CDR3: TGTGCCAGCAGCTTTAGTGGGTTAACCTACGAGCAGTACTTC. The whole variable domain, remainder taken from reference TRBV11-3 and TRBJ2-7, is EAGVVQSPRYKIIEKKQPVAFWCNPISGHNTLYWYLQNLGQGPELLIRYENEEAVDDSQLPKDRFSAERLKGVDSTLKIQPAELGDSAVYLCASSFSGLTYEQYFGPGTRLTVT.

The V and J genes are TRBV5-4 and TRBJ1-1, with D perhaps matching TRBD1 (5 bases). Trimming cost V 3 bases and J 4 bases, with 16 bases left between them. In germline, CDR1 is SGHNT, CDR2 YYREEE (reference sequence). The CDR3 runs 15 residues. CDR3 bases: TGTGCCAGCAGCTCCCTCCAGGGCCGTGGCACTGAAGCTTTCTTT. Its protein is CASSSLQGRGTEAFF.

The genes are TRBV9 and TRBJ2-1; 11 nucleotides align to TRBD2. Germline V CDR1 and CDR2: SGDLS, YYNGEE. The CDR3 loop spans 18 amino acids. V was pared by 0 bases and J by 0 bases, with 5 bases of the junction left unmatched. The CDR3 region is CASSVAGTSGSSYNEQFF. DNA of the CDR3: TGTGCCAGCAGCGTAGCTGGGACTAGCGGTAGCTCCTACAATGAGCAGTTCTTC.

This clone was detected only a few times. The V and J genes are TRBV28 and TRBJ1-6; perhaps TRBD1 as D (6 bases). Germline V gene lookup returns CDR1 MDHEN and CDR2 SYDVKM. Between the trimmed V and J ends, which lost 6 bases and 7 bases, there was a span of 13 bases. The CDR3 consists of 14 residues. DNA for the CDR3: TGTGCCAGCAGCCGGGGACACCCGAATTCACCCCTCCACTTT. Encoded protein: CASSRGHPNSPLHF.

The J gene is TRBJ2-2, the V gene TRBV11-3; D is perhaps TRBD1 (6 bases). CDR3 length: 16 amino acids. Germline CDR1 reads SGHNT; CDR2 reads YENEEA. Trimming left V 1 base short and J 1 base short, with 10 bases between. In DNA, the CDR3 is TGTGCCAGCAGCTTAGTTGGGACAAGGAACACCGGGGAGCTGTTTTTT. Translation gives CASSLVGTRNTGELFF.

This clone turned up a few times. The J gene is TRBJ1-3, the V gene TRBV7-8; D remains ambiguous. The CDR3 length is 14 residues. Germline V gene sequence: CDR1 SGHVS, CDR2 FQNEAQ. With 4 bases removed from V and 4 bases from J, the gap between germline ends came to 11 bases. CDR3: CASSSGSLGNTIYF. The CDR3 nucleotides are TGTGCCAGCAGCTCCGGGAGTCTCGGAAACACCATATATTTT.

In its sample, this clone was seen a few times. The chain recombines TRBV10-1 with TRBJ2-7, with 7 bases that match TRBD1. Germline V gene sequence: CDR1 WNHNN, CDR2 SYGVQD (reference sequence). The CDR3 covers 18 residues. V lost 0 bases and J lost 3; bases outside the gene matches: 14. The CDR3 coding sequence is TGCGCCAGCAGTGAGTCGACAGGGAGAGGTGCGGTTAACTACGAGCAGTACTTC. Amino acid sequence: CASSESTGRGAVNYEQYF.

This clone was seen just once. V gene TRBV19 combines with J gene TRBJ2-3, with 9 bases fitting TRBD1. With V trimmed by 4 bases and J by 5 bases, 4 bases remained unmatched. This CDR3 has 14 residues. CDR1 LNHDA and CDR2 SQIVND come from the germline V gene (reference sequence). CDR3 sequence: CASSRTGEGDTQYF. DNA for the CDR3: TGTGCCAGTAGTAGGACAGGGGAAGGAGATACGCAGTATTTT.

The chain has TRBV5-1 and TRBJ2-2; D possibly corresponds to TRBD1 (6 bases). Between the trimmed V and J ends, which lost 4 bases and 1 base, there was a span of 14 bases. The CDR3 spans 16 residues. The germline V gene encodes CDR1 SGHRS and CDR2 YFSETQ. The CDR3 reads CASSGQGTMNTGELFF. Here the CDR3 DNA reads TGCGCCAGCAGCGGGCAGGGGACCATGAACACCGGGGAGCTGTTTTTT.

The gene calls are TRBV5-5 and TRBJ2-7; TRBD1 agrees at 8 bases. The CDR3 totals 14 residues. Germline values: CDR1 SGHKS, CDR2 YYEKEE (reference sequence). The V segment lost 4 bases and the J segment 5 bases; nucleotides outside the gene matches: 8. The CDR3 loop reads CASSTGGQLNEQYF. The CDR3 DNA is TGTGCCAGCAGCACAGGGGGACAGCTGAACGAGCAGTACTTC. Filled out from reference TRBV5-5 and TRBJ2-7, the complete variable domain reads DAGVTQSPTHLIKTRGQQVTLRCSPISGHKSVSWYQQVLGQGPQFIFQYYEKEERGRGNFPDRFSARQFPNYSSELNVNALLLGDSALYLCASSTGGQLNEQYFGPGTRLTVT.

The chain has TRBV7-2 and TRBJ1-1, with unresolved D. The length of the CDR3 is 13 residues. Germline CDR1 reads SGHTA; CDR2 reads FQGNSA. The V gene lost 5 bases and the J gene lost 4 bases, with 11 bases spanning the gap. CDR3 residues: CASSPTLGTEAFF. The CDR3, as DNA: TGTGCCAGCAGCCCGACTTTGGGCACTGAAGCTTTCTTT. The whole variable domain, filled in from reference TRBV7-2 and TRBJ1-1, reads GAGVSQSPSNKVTEKGKDVELRCDPISGHTALYWYRQSLGQGLEFLIYFQGNSAPDKSGLPSDRFSAERTGGSVSTLTIQRTQQEDSAVYLCASSPTLGTEAFFGQGTRLTVV.

This clone was seen only once. The V gene is TRBV7-2, the J gene TRBJ2-1, with a possible D match to TRBD1 (5 bases). CDR3 length: 15 amino acids. Germline V lookup: CDR1 SGHTA, CDR2 FQGNSA. V was shortened by 1 base and J by 7 bases, with 14 bases between the two germline ends. The CDR3: CASSLESRQFNEQFF. In DNA, the CDR3 is TGTGCCAGCAGCTTAGAATCCCGACAGTTTAATGAGCAGTTCTTC.

This chain links TRBV18 with TRBJ1-2, with a tentative D call TRBD1 (5 bases). The V end was cut by 2 bases, the J end by 3 bases, with 16 bases between. There are 16 residues in the CDR3. The germline gives CDR1 KGHSH, CDR2 LQKENI. Here the CDR3 reads CASSPTTGRDYYGYTF. The CDR3, as DNA: TGTGCCAGCTCACCAACCACGGGGAGGGACTACTATGGCTACACCTTC.

This clone was seen once. The CDR3 reads CASSLPGATNEKLFF. The CDR3 DNA sequence: TGTGCCAGCAGCTTGCCAGGGGCAACTAATGAAAAACTGTTTTTT. The rearrangement uses TRBV5-6 and TRBJ1-4; D perhaps matches TRBD1 (6 bases). Germline V lookup: CDR1 SGHDT, CDR2 YYEEEE. V was trimmed by 1 base and J by 0 bases, leaving 7 bases between them. This CDR3 is 15 amino acids long. Full variable domain (remainder filled in from reference TRBV5-6 and TRBJ1-4): DAGVTQSPTHLIKTRGQQVTLRCSPKSGHDTVSWYQQALGQGPQFIFQYYEEEERQRGNFPDRFSGHQFPNYSSELNVNALLLGDSALYLCASSLPGATNEKLFFGSGTQLSVL.